The 17 T cell receptor beta chains listed next were all sequenced from one sample in a study of identical twins. TCRdb fed the 5' RACE reads into MiXCR, producing one record per CDR3 protein. The profile shows fewer than 900,000 distinct CDR3 sequences, about 20% of them singletons. Separately, the same data were catalogued under a study of T cells expressing NK-cell markers.

The specimen was PBMCs. The source of these receptors is a young woman in good health.

V usage is TRBV5-1 and J usage is TRBJ2-5, with no clear D. Per the germline V gene, CDR1 is SGHRS and CDR2 is YFSETQ. The CDR3 covers 13 residues. V lost 1 base and J 5 bases, leaving 9 bases between the germline ends. CDR3 nucleotides: TGCGCCAGCAGCTTGTTCAACGGGGAGACCCAGTACTTC. Translating it yields CASSLFNGETQYF.

This sequence joins TRBV20-1 and TRBJ2-5, with 13 bases lining up with TRBD2. The CDR3 runs to 18 residues. Unmatched junction bases numbered 11, after V lost 3 bases and J lost 1 base. Germline values: CDR1 DFQATT, CDR2 SNEGSKA (reference sequence). DNA for the CDR3: TGCAGTGCTAGTTGGGGACTAGCGGGATTCCAGCCCCAAGAGACCCAGTACTTC. Its translation: CSASWGLAGFQPQETQYF.

This clonotype turned up a few times. V gene TRBV20-1 combines with J gene TRBJ2-2, with D unclear. V lost 0 bases, J lost 5 bases, and 4 bases lay in between. Germline V gene data show CDR1 as DFQATT and CDR2 as SNEGSKA (reference sequence). This CDR3 comprises 12 residues. The CDR3 DNA follows: TGCAGTGCTAGAGATGGGACCGGGGAGCTGTTTTTT. Its protein is CSARDGTGELFF.

V is TRBV11-3 and J is TRBJ2-2; D unresolved. This CDR3 has 12 amino acids. The germline gives CDR1 SGHNT, CDR2 YENEEA. Trimming removed 5 bases from V and 8 bases from J, with 9 bases in between. CDR3: CASSQISGELFF. For the CDR3, the DNA is TGTGCCAGCAGCCAAATCTCGGGGGAGCTGTTTTTT.

The V gene is TRBV10-3, the J gene TRBJ2-1, with 8 bases aligning to TRBD2. The CDR3 covers 15 residues. Trimming cost V 4 bases and J 4 bases; bases outside gene matches: 6. Looked up from germline, CDR1 is ENHRY and CDR2 is SYGVKD. DNA for the CDR3: TGTGCCATCAGTGTTCAACTAGCGGTATACAATGAGCAGTTCTTC. This sequence encodes CAISVQLAVYNEQFF.

V usage is TRBV27 and J usage is TRBJ2-1; 9 bases align to TRBD1. The germline V gene has CDR1 MNHEY and CDR2 SMNVEV (reference sequence). The CDR3 has 14 residues. J gave up 7 bases and V 6 bases, and 7 bases lay outside the gene matches. The CDR3 region has the DNA TGTGCCAGCAGGGGACAGGGAGGGGGGAATGAGCAGTTCTTC. Its translation: CASRGQGGGNEQFF.

Only a few counts were recorded for this clonotype. In nucleotides, the CDR3 is TGCAGCGTTGAATTGGAAGGGGTCTATGGCTACACCTTC. Translation: CSVELEGVYGYTF. The J gene is TRBJ1-2, the V gene TRBV29-1; TRBD1 might be the D (5 bases). Germline V lookup: CDR1 SQVTM, CDR2 ANQGSEA. CDR3 length: 13 residues. V was clipped by 2 bases and J by 4 bases, with 11 bases between them.

The rearrangement joins TRBV20-1 to TRBJ2-2, with TRBD2 matching over 8 bases. With V trimmed by 4 bases and J by 1 base, 2 bases remained unmatched. Germline CDR1 and CDR2: DFQATT and SNEGSKA (reference sequence). The CDR3 runs 14 residues. The CDR3 coding sequence is TGCAGTGCTAATCGGGGGGGGAACACCGGGGAGCTGTTTTTT. Protein: CSANRGGNTGELFF.

The chain joins TRBV6-1 to TRBJ2-1; TRBD2 agrees at 11 bases. The germline CDR1 and CDR2 sequences are MNHNS and SASEGT. This CDR3 has 15 amino acids. The trim removed 6 bases at V and 7 bases at J, leaving 8 bases unmatched. The CDR3 coding sequence is TGTGCCAGCAGACCAGTAGCGGGGGGGCGGAATGAGCAGTTCTTC. Amino acid sequence: CASRPVAGGRNEQFF.

The V gene is TRBV7-2, the J gene TRBJ2-1; D not certain. Germline CDR1 is SGHTA and CDR2 is FQGNSA. V lost 6 bases, J lost 9 bases, and 18 bases lay in between. This CDR3 region has 14 residues. The CDR3 DNA reads as TGTGCCAGCAGAATTAACACGGATAGGCGTGAGCAGTTCTTC. This gives the protein CASRINTDRREQFF.

J is TRBJ2-4 and V is TRBV7-2, with 9 bases fitting TRBD2. The CDR3 is made up of 15 amino acids. J gave up 6 bases and V 5 bases, and 8 bases lay outside the gene matches. Per germline, CDR1 SGHTA and CDR2 FQGNSA. The CDR3 reads CASSPLGAGGNIQYF. Here the CDR3 DNA reads TGTGCCAGCAGCCCCCTCGGAGCGGGAGGAAACATTCAGTACTTC.

This CDR3 reads CASSSMTSGTYNEQFF. In DNA form, the CDR3 reads TGCGCCAGCAGCTCAATGACTAGCGGGACCTACAATGAGCAGTTCTTC. The chain recombines TRBV5-1 with TRBJ2-1, with TRBD2 matching 11 bases. Trimming removed 3 bases from V and 2 bases from J; junction bases left unmatched: 4. The CDR3 length is 16 residues. The germline gives CDR1 SGHRS, CDR2 YFSETQ.

In its sample, this clonotype was seen a few times. The chain carries TRBV29-1 and TRBJ1-1; no reliable D call. Germline values: CDR1 SQVTM, CDR2 ANQGSEA. V gave up 6 bases and J gave up 4 bases, with 9 bases separating them. This CDR3 is 11 amino acids long. CDR3 nucleotides: TGCAGCGTCGCTCTCGTCACTGAAGCTTTCTTT. Its protein is CSVALVTEAFF.

This clonotype turned up a few times. The V gene is TRBV10-3, the J gene TRBJ2-1; 9 bases are shared with TRBD2. Germline V gives CDR1 ENHRY, CDR2 SYGVKD. This CDR3 spans 15 amino acids. J gave up 9 bases and V 6 bases, and 12 bases lay outside the gene matches. In DNA form, the CDR3 reads TGTGCCATCAGCGGGGGGTACCTAGCGGGGCCTGAGCAGTTCTTC. This codes for CAISGGYLAGPEQFF.

This chain links TRBV7-6 with TRBJ2-7; D might be TRBD2 (6 bases). Per the germline V gene, CDR1 is SGHVS and CDR2 is FNYEAQ. This CDR3 region has 17 residues. V lost 1 base to trimming and J lost 3 bases, with 19 bases between them. The CDR3 DNA reads TGTGCCAGCAGCTTAGTCGCAGCGGGCCTAAGAGACTACGAGCAGTACTTC. Protein sequence: CASSLVAAGLRDYEQYF.

The chain recombines TRBV20-1 with TRBJ2-7, with 7 bases aligning to TRBD1. The germline CDR1 and CDR2 sequences are DFQATT and SNEGSKA (reference sequence). The CDR3 sequence is 13 residues long. V lost 7 bases to trimming and J lost 4 bases; unmatched junction nucleotides: 10. The CDR3 spells CSVPGQTYYEQYF. DNA of the CDR3: TGCAGTGTTCCGGGACAGACTTATTACGAGCAGTACTTC.

The rearrangement joins TRBV21-1 to TRBJ2-7; TRBD2, as called in the table, went unchecked against the DNA. TRBV21-1 is a pseudogene locus. The CDR3 has 18 amino acids. CDR3 sequence (DNA): TGTGCCAGCCGCCCGGGACTAGCGGGGGGAGCACAATCCTACGAGCAGTACTTC. This translates into CASRPGLAGGAQSYEQYF.